The 21 T cell receptor beta chains below all came from one sample that was sequenced in a study of blood T cell repertoires in COVID-19. Method: immunoSEQ multiplex PCR; TCRdb's copy keeps in-frame clones and lacks some. The data show 95,000 to 150,000 clones, 65% to 90% seen once. What was sequenced was peripheral blood. These receptors were collected from a human donor in a cohort sampled during active COVID-19.

The chain links TRBV19 to TRBJ2-1; TRBD2 matches at 11 bases. The CDR3 contains 14 residues. J was trimmed by 6 bases and V by 10 bases; bases with no gene match: 8. The germline gives CDR1 LNHDA, CDR2 SQIVND (reference sequence). The CDR3 coding sequence is TGTGCCACCATGGCTAGCGGGGGGCCCAATGAGCAGTTCTTC. Its protein product is CATMASGGPNEQFF. The whole variable domain, filled in from reference TRBV19 and TRBJ2-1, reads DGGITQSPKYLFRKEGQNVTLSCEQNLNHDAMYWYRQDPGQGLRLIYYSQIVNDFQKGDIAEGYSVSREKKESFPLTVTSAQKNPTAFYLCATMASGGPNEQFFGPGTRLTVL.

This clone was recorded once. The chain employs TRBV7-9 and TRBJ2-7, with 11 bases matching TRBD2. The CDR3 spans 16 residues. Germline V lookup: CDR1 SEHNR, CDR2 FQNEAQ (reference sequence). V gave up 2 bases and J gave up 1 base; unmatched junction bases: 4. Here the CDR3 DNA reads TGTGCCAGCAGCTTACTGGGGACTAGCGGATCCTACGAGCAGTACTTC. It is translated as CASSLLGTSGSYEQYF.

The chain employs TRBV7-6 and TRBJ2-5; 12 bases line up with TRBD1. V dropped 1 base and J dropped 5; count of bases not matched to a gene: 5. There are 16 residues in the CDR3. Germline values: CDR1 SGHVS, CDR2 FNYEAQ. The CDR3 spells CASSLVGQGAGETQYF. DNA for the CDR3: TGTGCCAGCAGCTTAGTGGGACAGGGGGCAGGGGAGACCCAGTACTTC.

The chain is built from TRBV19 and TRBJ1-5, with D hard to call. The V end lost 1 base, the J end lost 0 bases, and 10 bases lay between the germline ends. Germline V CDR1 and CDR2: LNHDA, SQIVND (reference sequence). CDR3 length: 16 amino acids. CDR3 region: CASSIGVVNSNQPQHF. CDR3 coding DNA: TGTGCCAGTAGTATAGGAGTAGTAAATAGCAATCAGCCCCAGCATTTT.

V is TRBV6-5 and J is TRBJ2-1; perhaps TRBD1 as D (6 bases). V lost 11 bases, J lost 3 bases, and 20 bases lay in between. The CDR3 loop spans 15 amino acids. The germline V gene has CDR1 MNHEY and CDR2 SVGAGI. CDR3 loop: CACCDQGMVYNEQFF. For the CDR3, the DNA is TGTGCCTGCTGCGACCAGGGGATGGTCTACAATGAGCAGTTCTTC.

V usage is TRBV6-4 and J usage is TRBJ2-3, with TRBD2 identical over 11 bases. V shed 6 bases, J shed 2 bases, and the junction held 4 bases outside the gene matches. CDR1 MRHNA and CDR2 SNTAGT come from the germline V gene. The CDR3 runs to 15 residues. The CDR3 DNA sequence: TGTGCCAGCAGCCCGGGACTAGCGGTCACAGATACGCAGTATTTT. As protein: CASSPGLAVTDTQYF.

The genes are TRBV2 and TRBJ2-7; 8 bases are shared with TRBD1. CDR3 length: 14 amino acids. J was trimmed by 2 bases and V by 4 bases; bases with no gene match: 4. In germline, CDR1 is SNHLY, CDR2 FYNNEI. The CDR3, as DNA: TGTGCCAGCAGTGGCAGGGGGCTGACCTACGAGCAGTACTTC. Protein sequence: CASSGRGLTYEQYF.

This chain connects TRBV7-2 to TRBJ1-1, with 11 bases matching TRBD1. The J segment lost 4 bases and the V segment lost 0 bases, leaving 4 bases of the junction unmatched. Germline CDR1 SGHTA, CDR2 FQGNSA. This CDR3 contains 16 residues. CDR3 DNA sequence: TGTGCCAGCAGCTTAGCGGGGACAGGGGGACCCACTGAAGCTTTCTTT. Translating gives CASSLAGTGGPTEAFF.

This chain joins TRBV10-1 and TRBJ2-2; maybe TRBD1 (6 bases). The CDR3 length is 14 residues. The V gene's germline CDR1 is WNHNN and CDR2 SYGVQD (reference sequence). V lost 8 bases and J 1 base, leaving 11 bases between the germline ends. CDR3 residues: CASGGHMNTGELFF. In DNA, the CDR3 is TGCGCCAGCGGGGGACACATGAACACCGGGGAGCTGTTTTTT.

The rearrangement uses TRBV5-1 and TRBJ1-2; TRBD1 matches at 8 bases. CDR1 and CDR2 from the germline V gene are SGHRS and YFSETQ. The CDR3 is made up of 15 amino acids. The V segment lost 1 base and the J segment 5 bases; nucleotides outside the gene matches: 7. CDR3 amino acids: CASSLMGQDTYGYTF. The CDR3 DNA reads as TGCGCCAGCAGCTTGATGGGACAGGACACATATGGCTACACCTTC.

On this clone itself: Sequence at one end of the junction differs from germline and may be a read error. The chain joins TRBV7-7 to TRBJ1-2; 11 bases agree with TRBD1. Germline CDR1 SSHAT, CDR2 FNYEAQ (reference sequence). CDR3 length: 19 amino acids. The CDR3 loop is CASSLTIGQGAVSNYGYTF. CDR3 sequence (DNA): TGTGCTAGCAGCTTAACAATAGGACAGGGGGCTGTAAGTAACTATGGCTACACCTTC.

The chain employs TRBV20-1 and TRBJ1-2, with 7 bases matching TRBD1. The germline V gene encodes CDR1 DFQATT and CDR2 SNEGSKA (reference sequence). The CDR3 loop spans 13 amino acids. With V trimmed by 3 bases and J by 6 bases, 7 bases remained unmatched. CDR3: CSASAGTVHGYTF. CDR3 sequence (DNA): TGCAGTGCTAGTGCCGGGACAGTACATGGCTACACCTTC.

This clone was seen once. The chain links TRBV5-1 to TRBJ2-3; possible D gene TRBD1, 6 bases. The CDR3 covers 15 residues. Between the trimmed V and J ends, which lost 0 bases and 1 base, there was a span of 9 bases. CDR1 SGHRS and CDR2 YFSETQ come from the germline V gene. The CDR3: CASSLDGQRTDTQYF. The CDR3 nucleotides read TGCGCCAGCAGCTTGGATGGACAGCGCACAGATACGCAGTATTTT.

This clone occurred a few times. The chain links TRBV9 to TRBJ1-5; possible D gene TRBD1, 6 bases. The V end lost 7 bases, the J end lost 1 base, and 15 bases lay between the germline ends. Germline CDR1 is SGDLS and CDR2 is YYNGEE. The CDR3 consists of 15 residues. DNA for the CDR3: TGTGCCAGCGGGGGGGCCGGTGGCAGCAATCAGCCCCAGCATTTT. Amino acids: CASGGAGGSNQPQHF.

This clone was found once. The CDR3, as DNA: TGTGCCAGTAGTATTTGGGGCTCCACTGAAGCTTTCTTT. It codes for CASSIWGSTEAFF. The rearrangement joins TRBV19 to TRBJ1-1; tentatively, D is TRBD1 (5 bases). The germline V and J ends were trimmed by 3 bases and 4 bases, with 9 bases remaining between them. Germline CDR1 LNHDA, CDR2 SQIVND (reference sequence). This CDR3 is 13 amino acids long.

This clone was counted once. The J gene is TRBJ1-6, the V gene TRBV5-8, with D perhaps TRBD1 (6 bases). The CDR3 is made up of 15 amino acids. Germline V gene sequence: CDR1 SGHTS, CDR2 YDEGEE. V was cut by 7 bases and J by 8 bases, with 19 bases left in between. CDR3 bases: TGTGCCAGCTCACCGGAAGGACAGTCGGATTCACCCCTCCACTTT. This encodes CASSPEGQSDSPLHF.

This clone has a single count. This chain connects TRBV7-2 to TRBJ2-3, with 8 positions matching TRBD2. The CDR3 is 17 residues long. CDR1 and CDR2 from the germline V gene are SGHTA and FQGNSA. V shed 5 bases, J shed 1 base, and the junction held 11 bases outside the gene matches. The CDR3 reads CASSLTGGGLGTDTQYF. The CDR3 DNA follows: TGTGCCAGCAGCCTAACGGGGGGGGGACTAGGCACAGATACGCAGTATTTT.

The V call is TRBV5-5, the J call TRBJ2-1, with D perhaps TRBD1 (5 bases). The V end was cut by 4 bases, the J end by 8 bases, with 13 bases between. Germline loops: CDR1 SGHKS, CDR2 YYEKEE (reference sequence). The CDR3 runs 13 residues. The CDR3 region is CASSPTWGDEQFF. The DNA for the CDR3 is TGTGCCAGCAGCCCTACCTGGGGCGATGAGCAGTTCTTC.

Many counts were recorded for this clone. The chain couples TRBV6-1 to TRBJ1-1; D unclear. The CDR3 has 15 residues. Trimming took off 0 bases at V and 1 base at J, with 9 bases between the two ends. Germline V gene sequence: CDR1 MNHNS, CDR2 SASEGT. CDR3 DNA sequence: TGTGCCAGCAGTGAAGCGTTTGTCGGGAACACTGAAGCTTTCTTT. The encoded protein is CASSEAFVGNTEAFF.

This sequence joins TRBV6-6 and TRBJ2-2; 9 bases match TRBD2. With 5 bases clipped from V and 8 bases from J, the junction kept 15 bases outside the gene matches. Per the germline V gene, CDR1 is MNHNY and CDR2 is SVGAGI (reference sequence). The CDR3 runs to 17 residues. CDR3 sequence reads: CASSRAYWRGGSGELFF. The CDR3 nucleotides read TGTGCCAGCAGTCGAGCCTATTGGCGGGGGGGCTCGGGGGAGCTGTTTTTT.

The J gene is TRBJ1-1, the V gene TRBV7-9; 11 positions match TRBD1. V trimming: 0 bases; J trimming: 3 bases; junction bases outside the gene matches: 0. The germline gives CDR1 SEHNR, CDR2 FQNEAQ (reference sequence). The CDR3 length is 15 residues. The CDR3 DNA reads as TGTGCCAGCAGCTTAGCGGGACAGGGGGACACTGAAGCTTTCTTT. Its translation: CASSLAGQGDTEAFF.